One and the same sample provided the 8 T cell receptor beta chains below, sequenced in a study of CD8 T cells in ankylosing spondylitis. One entry per CDR3 protein results from TCRdb running MiXCR on the 5' RACE reads. The table shows 150,000 to 200,000 distinct CDR3 sequences, with around 16% occurring only once. Material: blood, either unsorted or a sorted T cell fraction (not recorded which). The source is a male donor with ankylosing spondylitis or in good health (not recorded which).

Only a few counts were recorded for this clonotype. J is TRBJ2-1 and V is TRBV5-1, with 13 bases lining up with TRBD2. Germline CDR1 SGHRS, CDR2 YFSETQ. The junction had 3 bases not matched to a gene; V was cut back by 0 bases and J by 3 bases. The CDR3 runs 17 residues. This chain's CDR3 is CASSLGGLAGLYNEQFF. As DNA, the CDR3 is TGCGCCAGCAGCTTGGGGGGACTAGCGGGACTCTACAATGAGCAGTTCTTC.

This clonotype appeared many times. The chain uses TRBV27 and TRBJ2-7; TRBD1 aligns across 7 bases. CDR3 length equals 15 residues. V trimming: 6 bases; J trimming: 3 bases; junction bases outside the gene matches: 11. CDR1 is MNHEY and CDR2 is SMNVEV in the germline V gene (reference sequence). This CDR3 is CASSLRGDSGYEQYF. The CDR3 DNA reads as TGTGCCAGCAGCCTGAGAGGGGACAGTGGCTACGAGCAGTACTTC.

This clonotype was seen many times. The chain uses TRBV7-2 and TRBJ1-6; no definite D call. With 1 base removed from V and 10 bases from J, the gap between germline ends came to 5 bases. CDR1 is SGHTA, CDR2 FQGNSA, per germline. The CDR3 contains 12 residues. The CDR3 reads CASSLGYSPLHF. The CDR3, as DNA: TGTGCCAGCAGCTTAGGCTACTCACCCCTCCACTTT.

On this clonotype itself: With a much larger clone just one base away, this may be a read error. This chain links TRBV19 with TRBJ2-1; 9 nucleotides agree with TRBD2. Germline CDR1 reads LNHDA; CDR2 reads SQIVND (reference sequence). V lost 2 bases and J lost 3; bases outside the gene matches: 8. This CDR3 has 17 amino acids. The CDR3 nucleotides are TGTGCCAGTAGTATATCTGGGCTAGCGGGATTCTACAATGAGCAGTTCTTC. Protein sequence: CASSISGLAGFYNEQFF.

As concerns this clonotype: A much larger clone differs by one base, so this may be a read error. The chain uses TRBV5-1 and TRBJ2-5; no clear D gene. This CDR3 contains 13 residues. Germline values: CDR1 SGHRS, CDR2 YFSETQ. The CDR3 coding sequence is TGCGCCAGCAGCTTGGACATCCAAGAGGCCCAGTACTTC. It yields the protein CASSLDIQEAQYF. The whole variable domain, remainder taken from reference TRBV5-1 and TRBJ2-5, is KAGVTQTPRYLIKTRGQQVTLSCSPISGHRSVSWYQQTPGQGLQFLFEYFSETQRNKGNFPGRFSGRQFSNSRSEMNVSTLELGDSALYLCASSLDIQEAQYFGPGTRLLVL.

In this sample, this clonotype turned up many times. CDR3 sequence (DNA): TGTGCCAGCAGCCTCGACAGGGGGTCCACTGAAGCTTTCTTT. Residues: CASSLDRGSTEAFF. V is TRBV28 and J is TRBJ1-1; TRBD1 agrees at 9 bases. Germline CDR1 reads MDHEN; CDR2 reads SYDVKM. CDR3 length: 14 amino acids. Losses at the gene ends were 6 bases for V and 4 bases for J; bases not matched to a gene: 6.

The table lists this clonotype with a few counts. The chain recombines TRBV29-1 with TRBJ1-4; a possible D gene is TRBD1 (5 bases). The ends were cut back, 0 bases at V and 6 bases at J, with 14 bases in the middle. The CDR3 runs 15 residues. Germline V gene data show CDR1 as SQVTM and CDR2 as ANQGSEA. The CDR3 sequence is CSVEDLRGRDEKLFF. The CDR3 nucleotides read TGCAGCGTTGAAGATCTGAGGGGACGGGATGAAAAACTGTTTTTT.

This clonotype appeared a few times. V gene TRBV6-1 combines with J gene TRBJ2-1; 12 bases are a match to TRBD2. Per germline, CDR1 MNHNS and CDR2 SASEGT. The CDR3 is made up of 14 amino acids. With 8 bases clipped from V and 9 bases from J, the junction kept 8 bases outside the gene matches. CDR3 loop: CASDLTSGSFEQFF. CDR3 in DNA: TGTGCCAGCGATTTGACTAGCGGGAGTTTTGAGCAGTTCTTC.